Listed below are T cell receptor beta chains from one sample, sequenced in a study of T cell repertoires in cytomegalovirus infection. Their antigens remain unidentified. Via MiXCR, TCRdb re-called the reads, giving one row per CDR3 protein. The repertoire includes roughly 500,000 distinct CDR3 sequences, under 55% of them detected once, and roughly two fifths sits in the top ten. Material: cultured PBMCs, obtained from culture after CMV antigen stimulation. The source of these receptors is a human donor in good health (CMV status not recorded). Some clones in this sample may be carry-over from other donors' samples. CDR3s include the opening cysteine and the closing phenylalanine or tryptophan. The D gene is left open where the match is weak. The listing skips clone size in some rows; elsewhere it reads once, few, many or a size class.

-,TRBD2,TRBJ2-3,TRBV20-1,CSAADSSGSTDTQYF,TGCAGTGCTGCCGACTCTAGCGGGAGCACAGATACGCAGTATTTT
-,TRBD1,TRBJ1-6,TRBV7-4,CASGTGIGSPLHF,TGTGCCTCCGGGACAGGGATCGGATCACCCCTCCACTTT
-,TRBD1,TRBJ1-2,TRBV6-6,CASTKSGQGNYGYTF,TGTGCCAGCACTAAAAGTGGACAGGGGAACTATGGCTACACCTTC
-,-,TRBJ2-1,TRBV11-2,CASSPLRGYNEQFF,TGTGCCAGCAGCCCTCTGAGGGGGTACAATGAGCAGTTCTTC
-,TRBD2,TRBJ2-5,TRBV10-3,CATKEREIQETQYF,TGTGCCACAAAGGAGCGGGAGATACAAGAGACCCAGTACTTC
-,TRBD2,TRBJ2-1,TRBV5-1,CASSLELAGINEQFF,TGCGCCAGCAGCTTGGAACTAGCGGGGATAAATGAGCAGTTCTTC
-,-,TRBJ2-5,TRBV4-2,CASSQSWAEGETQYF,TGTGCCAGCAGCCAATCCTGGGCGGAGGGGGAGACCCAGTACTTC
-,TRBD1,TRBJ2-5,TRBV5-1,CASSWDQGAGNVETQYF,TGCGCCAGCAGCTGGGACCAGGGGGCAGGGAATGTTGAGACCCAGTACTTC
-,TRBD2,TRBJ2-1,TRBV7-2,CASSLVGGSMSGEQFF,TGTGCCAGCAGCTTAGTGGGAGGGTCGATGTCTGGTGAGCAGTTCTTC
-,-,TRBJ1-1,TRBV19,CASRRERDTEAFF,TGTGCCAGTAGACGGGAAAGGGACACTGAAGCTTTCTTT
few,-,TRBJ1-4,TRBV7-8,CASSADTGREKLFF,TGTGCCAGCAGCGCGGACACGGGGCGGGAAAAACTGTTTTTT
-,TRBD1,TRBJ1-2,TRBV7-2,CASSRRGRGQGFNGYTF,TGTGCCAGCAGTCGTAGGGGCCGGGGACAGGGGTTCAATGGCTACACCTTC
few,-,TRBJ2-1,TRBV7-6,CASSFSGPAAEQFF,TGTGCCAGCAGCTTTTCGGGCCCTGCGGCTGAGCAGTTCTTC
-,-,TRBJ1-2,TRBV7-2,CASSSPGSGGGYTF,TGTGCCAGCAGTTCCCCGGGGTCCGGGGGTGGCTACACCTTC
once,-,TRBJ1-1,TRBV12-3/TRBV12-4,CASSLGPLREAFF,TGTGCCAGCAGTCTCGGGCCCCTGAGGGAAGCTTTCTTT
-,TRBD2,TRBJ2-3,TRBV7-8,CASSQSGRPGGAQYF,TGTGCCAGCAGCCAAAGCGGCAGGCCGGGGGGGGCGCAGTATTTT
-,-,TRBJ2-7,TRBV7-6,CASSLGVAGSSYEQYF,TGTGCCAGCAGCTTAGGGGTCGCGGGGAGCTCCTACGAGCAGTACTTC
few,-,TRBJ2-1,TRBV6-1,CASSEGNRGNEQFF,TGTGCCAGCAGTGAAGGGAACCGAGGCAATGAGCAGTTCTTC
few,TRBD2,TRBJ2-2,TRBV2,CASDRLAENTGELFF,TGTGCCAGCGACCGACTAGCGGAAAACACCGGGGAGCTGTTTTTT
-,-,TRBJ2-5,TRBV2,CASSEGSLPQETQYF,TGTGCCAGCAGTGAAGGGTCCCTTCCCCAAGAGACCCAGTACTTC
-,-,TRBJ1-4,TRBV7-6,CASSSRPGTNEKLFF,TGTGCCAGCAGCTCAAGGCCAGGGACTAATGAAAAACTGTTTTTT
-,-,TRBJ2-7,TRBV12-3/TRBV12-4,CASSERDQIRQYF,TGTGCCAGCAGTGAACGGGACCAGATACGGCAGTACTTC
-,TRBD1,TRBJ1-3,TRBV11-2,CASQTLRGRSGNTIYF,TGTGCCAGCCAAACCCTCAGGGGGCGTTCTGGAAACACCATATATTTT
-,-,TRBJ1-4,TRBV6-1,CASVDGLNEKLFF,TGTGCCAGCGTCGACGGACTTAATGAAAAACTGTTTTTT
-,TRBD2,TRBJ2-5,TRBV20-1,CSAPILGGGNQETQYF,TGCAGTGCCCCGATTCTGGGCGGGGGGAACCAAGAGACCCAGTACTTC
few,TRBD2,TRBJ2-1,TRBV6-1,CASSDLVAGGDEQFF,TGTGCCAGCAGTGATCTCGTAGCGGGGGGAGATGAGCAGTTCTTC
-,-,TRBJ1-5,TRBV19,CASKRTGGQPQHF,TGTGCCAGTAAGAGGACGGGGGGTCAGCCCCAGCATTTT
-,-,TRBJ1-4,TRBV7-9,CASSFGISGEKLFF,TGTGCCAGCAGCTTCGGGATATCGGGTGAAAAACTGTTTTTT
few,TRBD1,TRBJ1-2,TRBV11-2,CASSLGGGPGYTF,TGTGCCAGCAGTCTGGGAGGGGGCCCTGGCTACACCTTC
few,-,TRBJ2-3,TRBV7-2,CASSPKTGLRTDTQYF,TGTGCCAGCAGCCCGAAAACGGGACTCCGCACAGATACGCAGTATTTT
few,-,TRBJ1-5,TRBV2,CASRGSGSNQPQHF,TGTGCCAGCCGGGGGTCGGGTAGCAATCAGCCCCAGCATTTT
-,-,TRBJ2-7,TRBV7-2,CASSNAFLAYEQYF,TGTGCCAGCAGCAACGCCTTCCTAGCCTACGAGCAGTACTTC
-,-,TRBJ1-5,TRBV7-2,CASSPGRTQPQHF,TGTGCCAGCAGCCCGGGCCGCACACAGCCCCAGCATTTT
few,-,TRBJ2-7,TRBV12-3/TRBV12-4,CASSLRRGLEQYF,TGTGCCAGCAGTTTACGTCGCGGGTTAGAGCAGTACTTC
-,-,TRBJ1-1,TRBV19,CASRNTGETEAFF,TGTGCCAGCAGAAATACGGGGGAAACTGAAGCTTTCTTT
-,-,TRBJ2-3,TRBV15,CATSRAGRLADTQYF,TGTGCCACCAGCAGAGCGGGACGGCTAGCAGATACGCAGTATTTT
-,-,TRBJ1-5,TRBV7-2,CASSLHGSNQPQQF,TGTGCCAGCAGCTTACACGGAAGCAATCAGCCCCAGCAGTTT
-,TRBD2,TRBJ2-7,TRBV7-2,CASSARPTSAVSYEQYF,TGTGCCAGCAGCGCCCGGCCGACTAGCGCCGTCTCCTACGAGCAGTACTTC
-,TRBD1,TRBJ1-6,TRBV7-9,CASSLGQAFDNSPLHF,TGTGCCAGCAGCCTGGGACAGGCTTTTGACAATTCACCCCTCCACTTT
-,-,TRBJ2-7,TRBV7-8,CASSDSIGRAGEQYF,TGTGCCAGCAGCGACTCCATTGGCAGGGCAGGGGAGCAGTACTTC
-,-,TRBJ2-3,TRBV7-8,CASSLGGASSTDTQYF,TGTGCCAGCAGCTTAGGAGGGGCAAGTAGCACAGATACGCAGTATTTT
-,-,TRBJ2-7,TRBV5-1,CASSLKQYF,TGCGCCAGCAGCTTAAAACAGTACTTC
-,TRBD1,TRBJ2-3,TRBV12-3/TRBV12-4,CASRKTGGINTQYF,TGTGCCAGCAGGAAGACAGGGGGCATTAATACGCAGTATTTT
-,-,TRBJ2-2,TRBV28,CASSRSDTGELFF,TGTGCCAGCAGTAGATCCGACACCGGGGAGCTGTTTTTT
-,TRBD1,TRBJ1-2,TRBV10-3,CAISEDQGAGGYTF,TGTGCCATCAGTGAAGACCAGGGGGCGGGTGGCTACACCTTC